The following is a TCR beta chain sequence with its context. Its antigen is currently unknown. Researchers made TCR beta libraries by using iRepertoire HTBI primers and running Arm-PCR on CDR3 regions. TCRdb reanalysed the multiplex PCR reads using MiXCR and keeps one entry per CDR3 protein. In the table there are some 370,000 distinct CDR3 sequences, approximately 25% of which are singletons. This sample is drawn from a study of regulatory T cells in long-lasting Graves disease. Study-level background: Treatment with antithyroid drugs for over 5 years, together with positive TSH receptor antibodies, meant persistent Graves' disease. Study-level results: Those with persistent Graves' had less TCR diversity than newly diagnosed patients.

Time point specified: persistent/refractory GD, antithyroid drugs over 5 years with positive TRAb. PBMC-extracted RNA yielded the TCR library. This TCR was recovered from a woman aged 40 to 50 with Graves disease. Specimen: peripheral blood mononuclear cells (PBMCs), collected when the disease was refractory, from a patient treated with antithyroid drugs.

The CDR3 DNA is TGTGCCAGCTCAGCAATCCAGGGGGAGCAGTACTTC. It specifies CASSAIQGEQYF. The J gene is TRBJ2-7, the V gene TRBV18; TRBD1 is a possible D gene (6 bases). Germline V gene sequence: CDR1 KGHSH, CDR2 LQKENI. V gave up 5 bases and J gave up 7 bases, with 12 bases separating them. This CDR3 spans 12 amino acids.